Reported below is one T cell receptor beta chain. Antigen specificity is unknown. A much more abundant neighbour one base away suggests this may be a read error. The library labeled individual cDNA molecules by adding unique molecular identifiers to them. Methods used by the authors: Across samples, TCR counts had a median of roughly 97,000 and ranged from about 23,224 to 700,000. TCRdb re-derived calls from the RACE reads in MiXCR, one entry per CDR3 protein. The V and J calls reflect TCRdb's pipeline rather than the authors' work. Seen here are fewer than 500,000 distinct CDR3 sequences, roughly 4.8% observed once, and the top ten hold about 2.2%. The data were taken from a study of human T cells and chemical hapten exposure. Findings and caveats of the study: Expanded TCR counts at PT1 were positively correlated with the patch test score.

The time point was: patch test 1, 2 weeks after DPC sensitization. The treatment is: therapeutic diphenylcyclopropenone sensitization with weekly scalp DPC. Before extraction, the whole blood was not fractionated, and total RNA was taken from it. Germline loops: CDR1 SGHAT, CDR2 FQNNGV. The CDR3 sequence is 15 residues long. The TCR comes from a woman aged 45 to 65 with alopecia areata. Some clones in this sample may be carry-over from other donors' samples. The source material was whole blood, sampled in connection with sensitization to the hapten diphenylcyclopropenone (DPC). The V call is TRBV11-2, the J call TRBJ1-2, with 8 bases aligning to TRBD1. The CDR3 is CPSSSPTGQGYGYTF. The CDR3 nucleotides are TGTCCCAGCAGCTCGCCCACCGGACAGGGATATGGCTACACCTTC.